This T cell receptor beta chain was captured by sequencing in a study of T cell repertoires in cytomegalovirus infection. For the study at large: Indications of both CMV infection and matching HLA type were provided by public TCR beta signatures.

Study-wide findings and caveats: The study identified carriers of CMV plus the relevant HLA from cumulative public TCR beta family frequency. CMV-specific TCR beta clonotypes restricted by HLA-C dominated the ex vivo response.

This clonotype was found many times. The antigen remains unidentified. Germline values: CDR1 LNHNV, CDR2 YYDKDF (reference sequence). V shed 1 base and J shed 5 bases, with 12 bases lying between them. The CDR3 is 15 amino acids. TCRdb independently ran MiXCR on the reads; one entry per CDR3 protein. The table lists 500,000 to 600,000 distinct CDR3 sequences, 15% to 20% of them singletons, with roughly a quarter in the top ten. The J gene is TRBJ1-5, the V gene TRBV15, with D possibly TRBD1 on 5 matching bases. This clonotype was obtained from a human donor in good health (CMV status not recorded). Some clones in this sample may be carry-over from other donors' samples. The sequenced material came from CD8+ T cells from PBMCs. DNA for the CDR3: TGTGCCACCAGCAGAGTTCGTGGGACGGATCAGCCCCAGCATTTT. Protein sequence: CATSRVRGTDQPQHF.